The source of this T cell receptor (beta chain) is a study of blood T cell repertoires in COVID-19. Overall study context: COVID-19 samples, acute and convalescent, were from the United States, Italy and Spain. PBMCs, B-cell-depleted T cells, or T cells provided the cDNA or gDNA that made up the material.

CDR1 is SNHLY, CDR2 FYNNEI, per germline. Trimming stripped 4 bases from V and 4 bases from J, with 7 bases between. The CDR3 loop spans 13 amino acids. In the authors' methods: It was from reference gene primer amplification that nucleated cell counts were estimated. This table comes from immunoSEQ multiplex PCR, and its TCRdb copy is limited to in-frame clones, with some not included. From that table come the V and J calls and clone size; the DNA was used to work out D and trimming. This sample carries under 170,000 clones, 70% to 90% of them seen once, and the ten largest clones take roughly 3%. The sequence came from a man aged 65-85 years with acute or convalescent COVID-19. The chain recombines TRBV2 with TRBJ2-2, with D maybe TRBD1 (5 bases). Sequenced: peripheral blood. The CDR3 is CASSADSTGELFF. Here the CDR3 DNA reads TGTGCCAGCAGTGCCGACAGCACCGGGGAGCTGTTTTTT. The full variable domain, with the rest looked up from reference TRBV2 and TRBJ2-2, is EPEVTQTPSHQVTQMGQEVILRCVPISNHLYFYWYRQILGQKVEFLVSFYNNEISEKSEIFDDQFSVERPDGSNFTLKIRSTKLEDSAMYFCASSADSTGELFFGEGSRLTVL.